This T cell receptor beta chain was obtained from a study of shared clonotypes between healthy human individuals. As for the study in general: Donor composition was a couple of women and a few men, aged 18 to 49. General study results and limits: Across a handful of donors, naive CD4 shared roughly 5%, naive CD8 around 4%, memory CD4 roughly 2.5%, memory CD8 around 0.36%. The study generally estimated greater richness for naive than memory subsets.

Per the authors' pipeline: Filtering was not the same, since immunoSEQ gave junction-only sequences without quality scores. Using immunoSEQ multiplex PCR, the repertoire was profiled, and TCRdb retains in-frame clones only, with some absent. V and J calls and clone size follow that table, whereas D and trimming were derived from the DNA. The data show 2 million to 2.5 million clones, 85% to 95% seen once. Comments on this clone: Antigen specificity is unknown.

V was clipped by 2 bases and J by 5 bases; unmatched bases: 4. Per the germline V gene, CDR1 is SEHNR and CDR2 is FQNEAQ (reference sequence). The CDR3 totals 14 residues. It was CD45RO-negative cells, positively selected for CCR7, that made up naive CD8 cells, with terminally differentiated effector memory CD45RA+ cells excluded. This sequence was found in a man younger than 35 in good health. This sequence joins TRBV7-9 and TRBJ2-7; 9 nucleotides agree with TRBD1. Sample: naive CD8+ T cells sorted from blood. The CDR3, as DNA: TGTGCCAGCAGCTTATCCACAGGGGGCAACGAGCAGTACTTC. Translating it yields CASSLSTGGNEQYF.